This TCR beta chain was identified in a study of T-cell reconstitution after alpha-beta-depleted transplantation in children (dated by TCRdb to about 2016). Describing the broader study: Using TCR repertoire profiling, the study quantitatively followed how T-cell immune reconstitution unfolded in children after TCRalphabeta/CD19-depleted allogeneic hematopoietic cell transplantation.

The library was produced with PCR. Instrument used: Illumina HiSeq 2500. Molecular barcoding was employed in the preparation of TCR libraries, with unique molecular identifiers being used to normalize TCRbeta repertoire quantification. Starting from the raw public reads, TCRdb applied fastp trimming at Q25, assembled clones with MiXCR and retained in-frame beta chains. Every distinct CDR3 protein forms one entry, paired with its most common genes and DNA. This sample is represented by approximately 200,000 distinct CDR3 sequences; about 6% of them were singletons. The top ten clonotypes cover roughly 4.8% of the sample. This clonotype has a count of ten or more. The antigen it recognizes is unknown. Within one base of it there is no much larger clone, and no base qualities were kept. Findings and caveats that apply to the study as a whole: The apparently early recovery of alphabetaT-cell counts about two months after transplant reportedly depended on only several hundred rapidly expanded clones that came from non-depleted graft cells. Hyperexpanded clone frequencies declined over subsequent months; after one year, T-cell counts and TCRbeta diversity were mostly attributed to newly produced T cells. In some patients, the high TCRbeta diversity seen at day 60 was put down to recipient T cells and intrathymic progenitors that had survived conditioning.

The CDR3 covers 13 residues, taking in both the cysteine and the phenylalanine. Left in the record is the CDR3 DNA by itself, 39 bases read in frame from the first base. CDR1 SQVTM and CDR2 ANQGSEA were looked up in the germline V gene. V is trimmed back by 6 bases and J by 5 bases, and the junction contains 6 bases that no gene match accounts for. The treatment or condition label, as the study defines it: allogeneic hematopoietic cell transplantation with graft depleted of TCRalphabeta T cells and CD19 B cells. Transplant recipients were children who received TCRalphabeta/CD19-depleted allogeneic hematopoietic cell grafts.

Here the chain combines TRBV29-1 and TRBJ2-7; 11 bases in the junction line up with TRBD1. The sequencing here drew on PBMCs, taken before TCRalphabeta/CD19-depleted stem cell transplant. The clonotype comes from a girl less than two years old with combined immunodeficiency, due to receive a stem cell transplant. The DNA sequence follows: TGCAGCGTGGCGGACAGGGGGCCCGACGAGCAGTACTTC. This is translated as CSVADRGPDEQYF.